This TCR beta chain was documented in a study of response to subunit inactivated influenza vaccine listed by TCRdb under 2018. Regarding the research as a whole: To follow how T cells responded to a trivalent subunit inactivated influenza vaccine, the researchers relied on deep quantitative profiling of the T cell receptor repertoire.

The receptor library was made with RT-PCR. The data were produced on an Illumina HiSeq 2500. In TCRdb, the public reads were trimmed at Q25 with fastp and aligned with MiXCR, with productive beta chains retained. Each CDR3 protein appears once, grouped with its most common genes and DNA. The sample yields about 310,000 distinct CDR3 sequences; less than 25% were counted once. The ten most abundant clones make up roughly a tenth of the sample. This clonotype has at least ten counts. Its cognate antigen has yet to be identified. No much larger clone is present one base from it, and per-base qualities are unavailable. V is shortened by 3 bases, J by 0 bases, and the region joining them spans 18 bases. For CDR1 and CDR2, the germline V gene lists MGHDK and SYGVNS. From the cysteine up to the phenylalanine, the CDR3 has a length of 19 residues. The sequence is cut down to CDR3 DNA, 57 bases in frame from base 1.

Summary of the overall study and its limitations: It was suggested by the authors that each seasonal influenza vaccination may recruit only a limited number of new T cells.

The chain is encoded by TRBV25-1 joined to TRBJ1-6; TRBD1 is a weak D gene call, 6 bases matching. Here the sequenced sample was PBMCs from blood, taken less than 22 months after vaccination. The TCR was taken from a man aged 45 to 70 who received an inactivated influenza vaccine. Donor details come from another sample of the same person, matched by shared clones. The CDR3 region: CASSEGGRFESSYNSPLHF. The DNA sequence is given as TGTGCCAGCAGTGAGGGGGGCAGGTTTGAGAGCTCCTATAATTCACCCCTCCACTTT.